This T cell receptor (beta chain) was profiled in a study of cytomegalovirus exposure and HLA in healthy donors. Study in general: It was reported in a later analysis that the same platform had been used for the 120 validation repertoires as for the approximately 670 first-cohort repertoires.

In regard to this clone: The antigen is not known.

The CDR3 loop spans 14 amino acids. The V gene lost 1 base and the J gene lost 1 base, with 7 bases spanning the gap. Germline loops: CDR1 SEHNR, CDR2 FQNEAQ (reference sequence). Here immunoSEQ multiplex PCR was the method, and the copy in TCRdb shows in-frame clones only, minus some. The sample contains around 80,000 clones, roughly 95% of which appear only once. General study points: Altogether, some 170 TCR beta chains were recorded as cytomegalovirus-associated. Rarity characterized most TCR sequences, yet some public TCRs appeared in many donors.

This sequence joins TRBV7-9 and TRBJ1-1; D is uncertain. The sequence came from a young woman in good health and CMV-seronegative. The sequencing input was PBMCs. This CDR3 is CASSLVAGNTEAFF. DNA for the CDR3: TGTGCCAGCAGCTTAGTTGCGGGGAACACTGAAGCTTTCTTT. Together with reference TRBV7-9 and TRBJ1-1, the CDR3 gives the full variable domain: DTGVSQNPRHKITKRGQNVTFRCDPISEHNRLYWYRQTLGQGPEFLTYFQNEAQLEKSRLLSDRFSAERPKGSFSTLEIQRTEQGDSAMYLCASSLVAGNTEAFFGQGTRLTVV.